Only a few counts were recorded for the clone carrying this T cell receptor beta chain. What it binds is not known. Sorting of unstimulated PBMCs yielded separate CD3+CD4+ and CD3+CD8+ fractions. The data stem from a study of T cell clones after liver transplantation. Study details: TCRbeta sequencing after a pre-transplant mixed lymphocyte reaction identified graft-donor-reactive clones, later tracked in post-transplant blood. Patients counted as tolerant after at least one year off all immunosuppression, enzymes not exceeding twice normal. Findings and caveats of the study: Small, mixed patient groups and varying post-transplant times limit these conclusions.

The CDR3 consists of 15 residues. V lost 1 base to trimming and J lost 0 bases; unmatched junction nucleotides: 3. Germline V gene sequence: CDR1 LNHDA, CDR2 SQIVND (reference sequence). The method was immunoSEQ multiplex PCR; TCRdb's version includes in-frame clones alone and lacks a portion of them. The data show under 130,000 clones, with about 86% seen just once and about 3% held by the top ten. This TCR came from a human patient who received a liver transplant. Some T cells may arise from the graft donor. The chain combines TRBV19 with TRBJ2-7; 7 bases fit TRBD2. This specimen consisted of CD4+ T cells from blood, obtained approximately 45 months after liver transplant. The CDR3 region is CASSIAASGSYEQYF. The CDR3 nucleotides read TGTGCCAGTAGTATAGCGGCTAGCGGCTCCTACGAGCAGTACTTC.